This is a list of T cell receptor beta chains from one sample in a study of somatic mutations in cytotoxic T cells in rheumatoid arthritis. Repertoires were generated with immunoSEQ multiplex PCR, while TCRdb's copy carries only in-frame clones and drops some. The profile shows about 25,000 clones, roughly 74% of them singletons. Specimen: CD8+ T cells sorted from blood. These receptors all stem from a woman aged 18 to 35 in good health. CDR3s include the opening cysteine and the closing phenylalanine or tryptophan. A D gene is named only where the DNA matches it firmly. The listing skips clone size in some rows; elsewhere it reads once, few, many or a size class.

DNA	CDR3	size	V	J	D
TGTGCCAGCAGTGATCGAGGGGGTGGTTCACCCCTCCACTTT	CASSDRGGGSPLHF	.	TRBV6-1	TRBJ1-6	.
TGTGCCAGTAGTATAGATTTCCGACTAGACCCCTACGAGCAGTACTTC	CASSIDFRLDPYEQYF	.	TRBV19	TRBJ2-7	.
TGCGCCAGCAGCCAAGAAAACGGCAACTATGGCTACACCTTC	CASSQENGNYGYTF	.	TRBV4-1	TRBJ1-2	.
TGTGCCAGCAGGGGACATTCAGATACGCAGTATTTT	CASRGHSDTQYF	.	TRBV9	TRBJ2-3	.
TGCGCCAGCAGCTTTGAGGGAACGAACACTGAAGCTTTCTTT	CASSFEGTNTEAFF	.	TRBV5-1	TRBJ1-1	.
TGCGCCAGCAGCCCCAGGTCTGGGCCCGGGGAGCTGTTTTTT	CASSPRSGPGELFF	few	TRBV5-1	TRBJ2-2	.
TGTGCCAGCAGTTCCGGACTGAGCTCCTACAATGAGCAGTTCTTC	CASSSGLSSYNEQFF	.	TRBV27	TRBJ2-1	.
TGTGCCAGCGACTTAGGAAGGGACAGGGGTTACAATGAGCAGTTCTTC	CASDLGRDRGYNEQFF	.	TRBV28	TRBJ2-1	TRBD1
TGTGCCAGCAGCTCCGGGACAGGCTACACCGGGGAGCTGTTTTTT	CASSSGTGYTGELFF	.	TRBV5-4	TRBJ2-2	TRBD1
TGTGCCAGCAGTTTAAGGTGGGATGAGCAGTTCTTC	CASSLRWDEQFF	.	TRBV28	TRBJ2-1	.
TGTGCTAGCAGCGACGGACCGAACACTGAAGCTTTCTTT	CASSDGPNTEAFF	.	TRBV7-7	TRBJ1-1	.
TGCGCCAGCAGCCAAGGAGCGTATAGGGACACAGATACGCAGTATTTT	CASSQGAYRDTDTQYF	.	TRBV4-1	TRBJ2-3	.
TGTGCCAGCAGTTGGGGACGAGGGGGCTACGAGCAGTACTTC	CASSWGRGGYEQYF	.	TRBV28	TRBJ2-7	.
TGTGCCTGGTTCGTACATTGGGAACCTATCCTCAACACTGAAGCTTTCTTT	CAWFVHWEPILNTEAFF	.	TRBV30	TRBJ1-1	.
TGTGCCAGCGCTCCGGGGACAGGACTCTACGAGCAGTACTTC	CASAPGTGLYEQYF	.	TRBV5-6	TRBJ2-7	TRBD1
TGTGCCAGCAGCCAAAACCACAACCGGGATGAAAAACTGTTTTTT	CASSQNHNRDEKLFF	.	TRBV7-6	TRBJ1-4	.
TGTGCCAGCAGTTGGGGACTAGCGGGAGGTGAGGATAATGAGCAGTTCTTC	CASSWGLAGGEDNEQFF	.	TRBV27	TRBJ2-1	TRBD2
TGTGCCAGCAGCTCCTCAGAAGGGGGACGAAATGGCTACACCTTC	CASSSSEGGRNGYTF	.	TRBV5-5	TRBJ1-2	.
TGCGCCAGCAGTGAGCAGGCAGAGACCCAGTACTTC	CASSEQAETQYF	.	TRBV10-1	TRBJ2-5	.
TGTGCCAGCAGCTTAATCCGGACAGGGCTGGACACTGAAGCTTTCTTT	CASSLIRTGLDTEAFF	few	TRBV7-9	TRBJ1-1	TRBD1
TGTGCCAGCAGTTTCCCCCTACAGTCTTTCTCTGGAAACACCATATATTTT	CASSFPLQSFSGNTIYF	.	TRBV28	TRBJ1-3	.
TGTGCCAGCAGGCTCCCGGGAGAGGGAAACACCATATATTTT	CASRLPGEGNTIYF	.	TRBV28	TRBJ1-3	.
TGTGCCAGCAGCCCCGAAGGCAGGGGAACAGAGACCCAGTACTTC	CASSPEGRGTETQYF	.	TRBV9	TRBJ2-5	.
TGCGCCAGCAGTGAGTCCCGGCCGGGCTCCTACAATGAGCAGTTCTTC	CASSESRPGSYNEQFF	few	TRBV10-2	TRBJ2-1	.
TGTGCCAGCAGTCCCTTGGGGGGATTGACCTACAATGAGCAGTTCTTC	CASSPLGGLTYNEQFF	.	TRBV4-2	TRBJ2-1	.
TGCGCCAGCAGGAGGGACCAGACCTACGAGCAGTACTTC	CASRRDQTYEQYF	.	TRBV5-1	TRBJ2-7	.
TGCAGCGTTGAACCCCCACAAGGGACCATTAATGAGCAGTTCTTC	CSVEPPQGTINEQFF	.	TRBV29-1	TRBJ2-1	.
TGTGCCAGCAGCCTAGGACAAGGCCTCGGTCATGAGCAGTTCTTC	CASSLGQGLGHEQFF	.	TRBV5-8	TRBJ2-1	.
TGTGCCAGCAGCTCGCGAGGGACAGGGGGCCTTCTAGTGACAGATACGCAGTATTTT	CASSSRGTGGLLVTDTQYF	.	TRBV5-4	TRBJ2-3	TRBD1
TGCGCCAGCAGCCAAGATGGGGGTAGCCCCTACGAGCAGTACTTC	CASSQDGGSPYEQYF	.	TRBV4-1	TRBJ2-7	.
TGTGCCAGCAGCGAGGGACTAGCCCTGTCCTACGAGCAGTACTTC	CASSEGLALSYEQYF	.	TRBV7-6	TRBJ2-7	TRBD2
TGTGCCAGCAGTTACTCGGCCGGCCGGGCTTTCTTT	CASSYSAGRAFF	.	TRBV6-6	TRBJ1-1	.
TGTGCCAGCAGCGCCCGGGACAGGGGGAACACTGAAGCTTTCTTT	CASSARDRGNTEAFF	.	TRBV5-4	TRBJ1-1	TRBD1
TGTGCCAGCAGCTTTTGGGGCTCCTACGAGCAGTACTTC	CASSFWGSYEQYF	few	TRBV5-4	TRBJ2-7	.
TGTGCCAGCAGCTTAGCGGAGGCGACATCGGCCGGGGAGCTGTTTTTT	CASSLAEATSAGELFF	.	TRBV7-9	TRBJ2-2	.
TGTGCCAGCAGTTTATCCGAGAACACTGAAGCTTTCTTT	CASSLSENTEAFF	.	TRBV27	TRBJ1-1	.
TGTGCCAGCAGCTCCCGGGACAGGGAGGTCACTGAAGCTTTCTTT	CASSSRDREVTEAFF	.	TRBV14	TRBJ1-1	TRBD1
TGTGCCAGCAGATCGGACAGGGCCTTGATGAACACTGAAGCTTTCTTT	CASRSDRALMNTEAFF	.	TRBV28	TRBJ1-1	TRBD1
TGTGCCTGGAGTGTACTAGCGGGGTACAATGAGCAGTTCTTC	CAWSVLAGYNEQFF	.	TRBV30	TRBJ2-1	TRBD2
TGTGCCAGCAGTCCCCAGGGGCAGGGGGCAACCACTGAAGCTTTCTTT	CASSPQGQGATTEAFF	.	TRBV28	TRBJ1-1	TRBD1
TGTGCCAGCAGCTTCCCTGAGGGGGGGGGCGACACCGGGGAGCTGTTTTTT	CASSFPEGGGDTGELFF	once	TRBV7-2	TRBJ2-2	.
TGCGCCAGCAGCTTGGGGGACTATTTAGGAAACACCATATATTTT	CASSLGDYLGNTIYF	.	TRBV5-1	TRBJ1-3	.
TGTGCCAGCAGCCGAAGTGACAGGGGAGGAGACTATGGCTACACCTTC	CASSRSDRGGDYGYTF	.	TRBV7-9	TRBJ1-2	TRBD1
TGCAGCGTTGAAGGCGGGGACGGGAGCGGCCCGCCAGATACGCAGTATTTT	CSVEGGDGSGPPDTQYF	.	TRBV29-1	TRBJ2-3	.
TGCGCCAGCAGCTTCGCCGGACAGGGCAACTATGGCTACACCTTC	CASSFAGQGNYGYTF	.	TRBV5-1	TRBJ1-2	TRBD1